The sequence of this T cell receptor beta chain was determined in a study of shared clonotypes between healthy human individuals. Each subset's genomic DNA was split evenly across several immunoSEQ plates. Method: immunoSEQ multiplex PCR; TCRdb's copy keeps in-frame clones and lacks some. The sample shows 2 million to 2.5 million clones, over 85% of them seen only once. Of note for this clone: The antigen remains unidentified. The sample holds other DNA sequences that translate to the same CDR3.

As defined, naive CD8 cells were CD45RO-negative and positively selected for CCR7, with terminally differentiated effector memory CD45RA+ cells excluded. The study, taken as a whole, reports: Sequencing of the sorted subsets was shown by rarefaction to be incomplete despite large depth.

This sequence was found in a man between 18 and 35 years old in good health. The sequenced material came from naive CD8+ T cells sorted from blood.

The DNA of the CDR3 is TGCGCCAGCAGCCAAGGTTCCTCGAGCTACGAGCAGTACTTC. This encodes CASSQGSSSYEQYF. The rearrangement links TRBV4-3 to TRBJ2-7; D remains ambiguous. V gave up 1 base and J gave up 3 bases, with 10 bases separating them. Germline V CDR1 and CDR2: LGHNA, YSLEER. The CDR3 has 14 residues.